The 10 T cell receptor beta chains below were found in one sample sequenced in a study of T-cell reconstitution after alpha-beta-depleted transplantation in children. Unique molecular identifiers were used in preparing the TCRbeta library. TCRdb reanalysed the PCR reads using MiXCR and keeps one entry per CDR3 protein. Among about 210,000 distinct CDR3 sequences listed, under 20% were seen once. The sequenced sample was PBMCs, mostly from graft donor cells, obtained 360 days after TCRalphabeta/CD19-depleted stem cell transplant. These receptors were collected from a male patient under 10 years old who had a stem cell transplant for acute lymphoblastic leukemia, so the T cells may come from the graft donor.

This chain joins TRBV6-1 and TRBJ1-1; no clear D gene. Trimming removed 6 bases from V and 1 base from J, with 15 bases in between. Per germline, CDR1 MNHNS and CDR2 SASEGT. The CDR3 is 15 residues long. The CDR3 sequence: CASSPTGRTNTEAFF. In nucleotides, the CDR3 is TGTGCCAGCAGCCCTACCGGGAGGACGAACACTGAAGCTTTCTTT.

The chain carries TRBV3-1 and TRBJ2-1; 10 positions match TRBD2. CDR3 size: 16 residues. Germline loops: CDR1 LGHDT, CDR2 YNNKEL (reference sequence). Germline trimming cut 0 bases from V and 9 bases from J; bases unmatched to any gene: 8. The CDR3 bases are TGTGCCAGCAGCCAAGATGTAGCGGGGGGCCGGGGTGAGCAGTTCTTC. It specifies CASSQDVAGGRGEQFF.

This chain links TRBV12-5 with TRBJ1-1; D ambiguous. This CDR3 is 15 amino acids long. The germline gives CDR1 LGHNT, CDR2 FRNRAP. V dropped 4 bases and J dropped 5 bases, with 17 bases sitting between them. The CDR3, as DNA: TGTGCTAGTGGTTCTCCTGCCGGGGAGAGGACTGAAGCTTTCTTT. Translating gives CASGSPAGERTEAFF.

The genes are TRBV6-2 or TRBV6-3 and TRBJ2-7, with D perhaps matching TRBD1 or TRBD2 (5 bases each). CDR3 length: 12 residues. In germline, CDR1 is MNHEY, CDR2 SVGEGT. The V end was cut by 8 bases, the J end by 3 bases, with 11 bases between. Here the CDR3 DNA reads TGTGCCAGCTCTGGGGGATTCTACGAGCAGTACTTC. Protein: CASSGGFYEQYF.

The V call is TRBV12-3 or TRBV12-4, the J call TRBJ1-1; 9 bases agree with TRBD1. V trimming: 2 bases; J trimming: 3 bases; junction bases outside the gene matches: 13. The CDR3 consists of 18 residues. This CDR3 is CASSLPFLDRGGDTEAFF. The CDR3 nucleotides read TGTGCCAGCAGTTTACCATTCCTGGACAGGGGAGGCGACACTGAAGCTTTCTTT.

This clonotype was seen a handful of times. The CDR3: CASSPSWGTDTQYF. CDR3 nucleotide sequence: TGTGCCAGCAGCCCTAGCTGGGGCACAGATACGCAGTATTTT. The chain has TRBV3-1 and TRBJ2-3; perhaps TRBD2 as D (5 bases). The germline gives CDR1 LGHDT, CDR2 YNNKEL (reference sequence). The CDR3 runs 14 residues. V was trimmed by 4 bases and J by 1 base, leaving 9 bases between them.

This clonotype was counted a few times. The chain uses TRBV27 and TRBJ2-1, with 10 bases lining up with TRBD1. After removal of 2 bases from V and 6 bases from J, the junction contained 4 bases not matched to a gene. The CDR3 spans 15 residues. CDR1 and CDR2 from the germline V gene are MNHEY and SMNVEV (reference sequence). CDR3 sequence reads: CASSLAGQGFNEQFF. The CDR3 nucleotides are TGTGCCAGCAGTTTAGCGGGACAGGGGTTCAATGAGCAGTTCTTC.

In this sample, this clonotype turned up many times. The chain recombines TRBV12-3 or TRBV12-4 with TRBJ2-3; D call uncertain. The CDR3 is 11 residues long. V was cut by 5 bases and J by 3 bases, with 3 bases left in between. The CDR3 spells CASSRTDTQYF. As DNA, the CDR3 is TGTGCCAGCAGTCGTACAGATACGCAGTATTTT.

This clonotype showed up just a few times. The chain is built from TRBV20-1 and TRBJ2-7; D gene unclear. V dropped 5 bases and J dropped 0 bases, with 14 bases sitting between them. The CDR3 runs to 14 residues. Germline V gives CDR1 DFQATT, CDR2 SNEGSKA (reference sequence). The CDR3 DNA sequence: TGCAGTGCTTATTCCCCGGGTCTCTCCTACGAGCAGTACTTC. Its translation is CSAYSPGLSYEQYF.

CDR3 coding DNA: TGTGCCAGCAGTGAGGACGACACTGAAGCTTTCTTT. Protein sequence: CASSEDDTEAFF. V is TRBV2 and J is TRBJ1-1; no clear D gene. The V and J ends lost 3 bases and 3 bases respectively, with 5 bases between them. This CDR3 comprises 12 residues. Germline V gene sequence: CDR1 SNHLY, CDR2 FYNNEI. Using reference TRBV2 and TRBJ1-1 for the parts outside the CDR3, the full variable domain is EPEVTQTPSHQVTQMGQEVILRCVPISNHLYFYWYRQILGQKVEFLVSFYNNEISEKSEIFDDQFSVERPDGSNFTLKIRSTKLEDSAMYFCASSEDDTEAFFGQGTRLTVV.